This TCR beta chain was observed in a study of OX40 agonist ivuxolimab in advanced cancers. Assay used: immunoSEQ multiplex PCR; TCRdb lists only in-frame clones, some missing. The table lists about 58,000 clones, 86% of them singletons. CDR3 length: 15 residues. V is TRBV21-1 and J is TRBJ2-7; the table's TRBD2 call for D was not verified on the DNA. TRBV21-1 is classified as a pseudogene. This TCR was recovered from an adult with an advanced solid tumor such as melanoma, head and neck, liver or kidney cancer. The specimen was CD4+ or CD8+ T cells sorted from blood, collected in a trial of the OX40 agonist ivuxolimab. CDR3 DNA sequence: TGTGCCAGCAGTTCCCTTGACGGGAGCTCCTACGAGCAGTACTTC. The encoded protein is CASSSLDGSSYEQYF.